This entry lists 19 T cell receptor beta chains sequenced from one sample in a study of shared clonotypes between healthy human individuals (TCRdb year 2020). The protocol used for the library was the immunoSEQ multiplex PCR assay. The table was pulled from immuneACCESS by TCRdb, which kept in-frame rearrangements only. Such tables lose some clones; where checked, under half of the loss comes from unresolved V genes, and the rest has no known cause. The sample yields 2.5 million or so clones; approximately 94% were counted once. The top ten clones comprise about 0.13% of the sample. The sample taken for sequencing was naive CD4+ T cells sorted from blood. The cell subset or site label here, explained by the study, means: CD45RA+ positively selected. Every receptor here comes from a man aged 18 to 30 in good health.

This clone was observed a single time. The chain has TRBV29-1 and TRBJ1-3, with TRBD1 as a possible D gene (6 bases). V was clipped by 3 bases and J by 4 bases, with 13 bases between them. The CDR3 length is 14 residues. CDR1 SQVTM and CDR2 ANQGSEA come from the germline V gene. The CDR3 coding sequence is TGCAGCGTTGACAACAGGGTAGCCGGAAACACCATATATTTT. Translated, it gives CSVDNRVAGNTIYF.

The chain combines TRBV19 with TRBJ2-2; D remains ambiguous. The V and J ends lost 8 bases and 4 bases respectively, with 8 bases between them. CDR1 is LNHDA and CDR2 is SQIVND in the germline V gene (reference sequence). The CDR3 covers 12 residues. CDR3: CASPRVTGELFF. The DNA of the CDR3 is TGTGCCAGTCCCCGAGTCACCGGGGAGCTGTTTTTT.

V is TRBV10-2 and J is TRBJ1-2, with D perhaps matching TRBD1 (5 bases). The CDR3 runs to 14 residues. The V end lost 9 bases, the J end lost 2 bases, and 16 bases lay between the germline ends. Looked up from germline, CDR1 is WSHSY and CDR2 is SAAADI. In DNA, the CDR3 is TGCGCCAGTTCGGGGACCGTGGAAAACTATGGCTACACCTTC. Encoded protein: CASSGTVENYGYTF.

Remarks on this clone: The sample holds other DNA sequences that translate to the same CDR3. V gene TRBV28 combines with J gene TRBJ1-2, with 7 nucleotides matching TRBD1. The length of the CDR3 is 13 residues. V dropped 7 bases and J dropped 6; count of bases not matched to a gene: 8. Germline CDR1 reads MDHEN; CDR2 reads SYDVKM. The CDR3 DNA reads as TGTGCCAGCATTAGACAGGGAGGAGATGGCTACACCTTC. Translation gives CASIRQGGDGYTF.

This CDR3 is CASSQSAGGLYEQYF. In DNA, the CDR3 is TGTGCCAGCAGCCAATCGGCGGGGGGGCTCTACGAGCAGTACTTC. This chain connects TRBV7-3 to TRBJ2-7; TRBD2 agrees at 9 bases. The junction had 8 bases not matched to a gene; V was cut back by 5 bases and J by 3 bases. The CDR3 has 15 residues. CDR1 is SGHTA and CDR2 is FQGTGA in the germline V gene.

The count of this clone is one. The chain joins TRBV6-5 to TRBJ2-1; 7 bases line up with TRBD2. This CDR3 region has 16 residues. With 1 base clipped from V and 3 bases from J, the junction kept 6 bases outside the gene matches. Germline CDR1 MNHEY, CDR2 SVGAGI. The CDR3 sequence is CASSYFKRDLYNEQFF. The CDR3 DNA sequence: TGTGCCAGCAGTTACTTCAAGCGGGACCTCTACAATGAGCAGTTCTTC.

V usage is TRBV11-2 and J usage is TRBJ2-2; D uncertain. This CDR3 spans 11 amino acids. The germline gives CDR1 SGHAT, CDR2 FQNNGV. V shed 3 bases and J shed 6 bases, with 2 bases lying between them. CDR3 protein: CASSFAGELFF. CDR3 nucleotides: TGTGCCAGCAGCTTTGCCGGGGAGCTGTTTTTT.

The rearrangement joins TRBV7-2 to TRBJ2-3, with 12 bases aligning to TRBD2. Germline CDR1 is SGHTA and CDR2 is FQGNSA. The CDR3 contains 17 residues. The ends lost 1 base at V and 3 bases at J; junction bases unmatched: 5. CDR3 DNA: TGTGCCAGCAGCTTAGGGGCTAGCGGGAGGGGGACAGATACGCAGTATTTT. Translating gives CASSLGASGRGTDTQYF.

This chain links TRBV7-8 with TRBJ2-1, with 7 positions matching TRBD1. Germline loops: CDR1 SGHVS, CDR2 FQNEAQ. The CDR3 loop spans 16 amino acids. V lost 1 base, J lost 9 bases, and 12 bases stayed unmatched. The CDR3 coding sequence is TGTGCCAGCAGCTTAGGGGTCGACAGGGTCATTACTGAGCAGTTCTTC. This sequence encodes CASSLGVDRVITEQFF. Full variable domain (outside the CDR3, taken from reference TRBV7-8 and TRBJ2-1): GAGVSQSPRYKVAKRGQDVALRCDPISGHVSLFWYQQALGQGPEFLTYFQNEAQLDKSGLPSDRFFAERPEGSVSTLKIQRTQQEDSAVYLCASSLGVDRVITEQFFGPGTRLTVL.

This chain joins TRBV14 and TRBJ2-7, with TRBD2 as a possible D gene (6 bases). CDR3 size: 14 residues. Trimming shortened V by 4 bases and J by 4 bases, and 14 bases separated the two germline ends. Germline CDR1 SGHDN, CDR2 FVKESK. The CDR3 bases are TGTGCCAGCAGCCCTCGGGCAGGGAGGTACGAGCAGTACTTC. As protein: CASSPRAGRYEQYF. Using reference TRBV14 and TRBJ2-7 for the parts outside the CDR3, the full variable domain is EAGVTQFPSHSVIEKGQTVTLRCDPISGHDNLYWYRRVMGKEIKFLLHFVKESKQDESGMPNNRFLAERTGGTYSTLKVQPAELEDSGVYFCASSPRAGRYEQYFGPGTRLTVT.

Turning to this clone: At the DNA level, this CDR3 is encoded by other sequences in the same sample as well. V gene TRBV25-1 combines with J gene TRBJ1-3, with D perhaps matching TRBD1 (6 bases). CDR1 is MGHDK, CDR2 SYGVNS, per germline. The CDR3 has 14 residues. The V gene lost 4 bases and the J gene lost 0 bases, with 7 bases spanning the gap. The CDR3 DNA is TGTGCCAGCAGTGCGACAGGCTCTGGAAACACCATATATTTT. It is translated as CASSATGSGNTIYF.

For this clone: The sample carries other DNA sequences with the same CDR3. The genes are TRBV28 and TRBJ1-5; D is unresolved. V was cut by 2 bases and J by 6 bases, with 5 bases left in between. The CDR3 is 12 amino acids. Germline values: CDR1 MDHEN, CDR2 SYDVKM. The CDR3 DNA follows: TGTGCCAGCAGTTTAGTGGGTCAGCCCCAGCATTTT. Translated, it gives CASSLVGQPQHF.

The chain combines TRBV5-1 with TRBJ2-7; 7 bases line up with TRBD1. This CDR3 is 15 amino acids long. The ends lost 1 base at V and 2 bases at J; junction bases unmatched: 6. Germline V gene sequence: CDR1 SGHRS, CDR2 YFSETQ. The DNA of the CDR3 is TGCGCCAGCAGCTTGTCGGCAGGGGGTACCTACGAGCAGTACTTC. This encodes CASSLSAGGTYEQYF.

This chain joins TRBV6-1 and TRBJ1-2; D unclear. Germline values: CDR1 MNHNS, CDR2 SASEGT. V lost 5 bases and J lost 4, with 11 bases in between. This CDR3 contains 13 residues. The CDR3 DNA is TGTGCCAGCAGTCGGCCATCACCCTATGGCTACACCTTC. Translation gives CASSRPSPYGYTF.

This clone occurred a few times. The chain has TRBV7-2 and TRBJ1-4, with D perhaps TRBD1 (5 bases). V was clipped by 7 bases and J by 5 bases, with 11 bases between them. From germline, CDR1 is SGHTA and CDR2 FQGNSA. This CDR3 comprises 13 residues. The CDR3 reads CASNAGWNEKLFF. For the CDR3, the DNA is TGTGCCAGCAACGCAGGGTGGAATGAAAAACTGTTTTTT.

This sequence joins TRBV6-1 and TRBJ2-7; D unclear. The CDR3 length is 11 residues. The V gene lost 0 bases and the J gene lost 7 bases, with 4 bases spanning the gap. Germline assignment: CDR1 MNHNS and CDR2 SASEGT. DNA for the CDR3: TGTGCCAGCAGTGAAGCGGCAGAGCAGTACTTC. Encoded protein: CASSEAAEQYF.

The chain is built from TRBV5-1 and TRBJ1-4; 7 bases fit TRBD1. The length of the CDR3 is 17 residues. V gave up 3 bases and J gave up 0 bases; unmatched junction bases: 8. Germline CDR1 is SGHRS and CDR2 is YFSETQ. DNA of the CDR3: TGCGCCAGCAGCTGGGGGACAGTTACAGCAACTAATGAAAAACTGTTTTTT. Its protein product is CASSWGTVTATNEKLFF.

The chain couples TRBV5-4 to TRBJ1-1; a possible D gene is TRBD1 (6 bases). CDR1 is SGHNT and CDR2 is YYREEE in the germline V gene (reference sequence). V shed 4 bases and J shed 4 bases, with 11 bases lying between them. This CDR3 is built from 13 residues. The CDR3 protein is CASSQGQSTEAFF. The CDR3 coding sequence is TGTGCCAGCAGCCAAGGACAGTCCACTGAAGCTTTCTTT.

In the case of this clone: The identical CDR3 is also encoded by other nucleotide sequences in the sample. The CDR3 bases are TGTGCCAGCAGCCCCCGCCTAGTTCAGGAGACCCAGTACTTC. Translation gives CASSPRLVQETQYF. The J gene is TRBJ2-5, the V gene TRBV9; D gene ambiguous. The CDR3 covers 14 residues. Germline CDR1 is SGDLS and CDR2 is YYNGEE. V lost 4 bases and J lost 5, with 15 bases in between.